The 21 T cell receptor beta chains below all came from one sample that was sequenced in a study of identical twins. Each CDR3 protein gets one entry after TCRdb re-called the 5' RACE reads with MiXCR. The table shows more than 1.5 million distinct CDR3 sequences, with under 35% occurring only once. Sample: cord blood. These receptors all come from a newborn girl in good health.

The chain links TRBV3-1 to TRBJ2-3, with no clear D. This CDR3 has 14 residues. The V and J ends lost 1 base and 4 bases respectively, with 9 bases between them. CDR1 is LGHDT, CDR2 YNNKEL, per germline (reference sequence). The CDR3 bases are TGTGCCAGCAGCCAAGTGGGGATGGCAGATACGCAGTATTTT. Translation gives CASSQVGMADTQYF.

Many counts were recorded for this clonotype. This chain connects TRBV18 to TRBJ2-7; 7 nucleotides align to TRBD1. CDR3 length: 15 residues. From germline, CDR1 is KGHSH and CDR2 LQKENI. The J segment lost 0 bases and the V segment lost 5 bases, leaving 7 bases of the junction unmatched. CDR3: CASSKGTDLSYEQYF. The CDR3 nucleotides are TGTGCCAGCTCAAAGGGGACAGACCTCTCCTACGAGCAGTACTTC. The full variable domain, with the rest looked up from reference TRBV18 and TRBJ2-7, is NAGVMQNPRHLVRRRGQEARLRCSPMKGHSHVYWYRQLPEEGLKFMVYLQKENIIDESGMPKERFSAEFPKEGPSILRIQQVVRGDSAAYFCASSKGTDLSYEQYFGPGTRLTVT.

This clonotype was found a few times. V is TRBV4-1 and J is TRBJ1-1; no firm D call. The CDR3 extends over 13 amino acids. Germline V gene data show CDR1 as MGHRA and CDR2 as YSYEKL. Deletions cut 4 bases from V and 7 bases from J, with 13 bases between. The CDR3: CASSPTHPGEAFF. CDR3 coding DNA: TGCGCCAGCAGCCCCACACATCCGGGTGAAGCTTTCTTT.

The rearrangement joins TRBV6-1 to TRBJ1-5; a possible D gene is TRBD1 (6 bases). The CDR3 sequence is 14 residues long. Germline CDR1 is MNHNS and CDR2 is SASEGT. V was cut by 7 bases and J by 5 bases, with 15 bases left in between. The CDR3 here is CASNQDREYQPQHF. DNA for the CDR3: TGTGCCAGCAATCAGGACAGAGAGTATCAGCCCCAGCATTTT.

The CDR3 nucleotides read TGTGCCAGCAGCTTACTAGCACACCACACAGATACGCAGTATTTT. Its translation is CASSLLAHHTDTQYF. The chain joins TRBV12-3 or TRBV12-4 to TRBJ2-3, with D maybe TRBD2 (6 bases). This CDR3 has 15 amino acids. Trimming left V 6 bases short and J 2 bases short, with 15 bases between.

This clonotype has more than one count but fewer than ten. The chain couples TRBV6-5 to TRBJ2-1; 12 nucleotides match TRBD2. Germline CDR1 reads MNHEY; CDR2 reads SVGAGI. This CDR3 comprises 15 residues. V dropped 2 bases and J dropped 5; count of bases not matched to a gene: 1. Here the CDR3 reads CASSYGLAGHNEQFF. Here the CDR3 DNA reads TGTGCCAGCAGTTACGGACTAGCGGGGCACAATGAGCAGTTCTTC.

Ten or more counts support this clonotype. V gene TRBV20-1 combines with J gene TRBJ1-5, with TRBD1 as a possible D gene (6 bases). Trimming pared 3 bases from V and 5 bases from J, leaving 8 bases between. This CDR3 comprises 12 residues. Germline V gene sequence: CDR1 DFQATT, CDR2 SNEGSKA (reference sequence). The CDR3 nucleotides are TGCAGTGCTAGCAGGGGCGATCAGCCCCAGCATTTT. Translating it yields CSASRGDQPQHF.

This clonotype has a count of ten or more. This chain links TRBV12-3 or TRBV12-4 with TRBJ2-7, with TRBD1 identical over 7 bases. J gave up 7 bases and V 6 bases, and 12 bases lay outside the gene matches. CDR3 length: 14 residues. CDR3 protein: CASSRTGHPLEQYF. In DNA, the CDR3 is TGTGCCAGCAGCCGGACAGGCCACCCTTTAGAGCAGTACTTC.

This clonotype was observed once. A much larger clone differs from this one at a single base, so this may be a read error. The chain couples TRBV3-1 to TRBJ2-7; D call uncertain. Germline values: CDR1 LGHDT, CDR2 YNNKEL (reference sequence). CDR3 length equals 14 residues. V gave up 4 bases and J gave up 0 bases, with 10 bases separating them. The DNA for the CDR3 is TGTGCCAGCAGCCGGCTAGGGAACTCCTACGAGCAGTACTTC. Translated, it gives CASSRLGNSYEQYF.

This clonotype turned up a few times. The rearrangement joins TRBV28 to TRBJ2-1; TRBD1 might be the D (6 bases). The CDR3 loop spans 17 amino acids. Trimming removed 1 base at V and 3 bases at J, with 16 bases between. The V gene's germline CDR1 is MDHEN and CDR2 SYDVKM. In DNA, the CDR3 is TGTGCCAGCAGTTTATTCAGGGGCCCCACTGGCTACAATGAGCAGTTCTTC. Residues: CASSLFRGPTGYNEQFF.

There are a few counts of this clonotype. The chain uses TRBV7-9 and TRBJ2-1; 7 nucleotides align to TRBD2. Germline trimming cut 1 base from V and 7 bases from J; bases unmatched to any gene: 7. CDR1 and CDR2 from the germline V gene are SEHNR and FQNEAQ (reference sequence). The CDR3 has 15 residues. CDR3 protein: CASSLGGGGPNEQFF. CDR3 DNA sequence: TGTGCCAGCAGCTTAGGTGGCGGGGGACCTAATGAGCAGTTCTTC.

V is TRBV15 and J is TRBJ2-1; D unresolved. Germline lookup yields CDR1 LNHNV and CDR2 YYDKDF (reference sequence). The V gene lost 3 bases and the J gene lost 7 bases, with 16 bases spanning the gap. This CDR3 comprises 15 residues. CDR3 protein: CATSSSMIERNEQFF. CDR3 DNA: TGTGCCACCAGCAGCTCAATGATAGAGAGGAATGAGCAGTTCTTC.

The chain has TRBV7-9 and TRBJ1-1; D is perhaps TRBD1 (5 bases). Trimming took off 5 bases at V and 1 base at J, with 11 bases between the two ends. The CDR3 spans 14 residues. CDR1 and CDR2 from the germline V gene are SEHNR and FQNEAQ (reference sequence). The CDR3 nucleotides are TGTGCCAGCAGCCAGGGACGGCCGAACACTGAAGCTTTCTTT. It encodes CASSQGRPNTEAFF.

The V call is TRBV12-3 or TRBV12-4, the J call TRBJ2-7; D uncertain. The V gene lost 1 base and the J gene lost 1 base, with 11 bases spanning the gap. The length of the CDR3 is 15 residues. The CDR3 spells CASSLDRTPSYEQYF. CDR3 in DNA: TGTGCCAGCAGTTTAGACAGAACCCCTTCCTACGAGCAGTACTTC.

The gene calls are TRBV7-9 and TRBJ2-1; D unclear. This CDR3 contains 17 residues. Germline V gene sequence: CDR1 SEHNR, CDR2 FQNEAQ (reference sequence). The ends were cut back, 5 bases at V and 4 bases at J, with 21 bases in the middle. In DNA, the CDR3 is TGTGCCAGCAGCCCCCCCCTCAGTCAGGCCCAATACAATGAGCAGTTCTTC. This translates into CASSPPLSQAQYNEQFF.

This clonotype was counted between two and nine times. The chain carries TRBV20-1 and TRBJ2-7; 8 nucleotides line up with TRBD1. V trimming: 7 bases; J trimming: 5 bases; junction bases outside the gene matches: 19. The CDR3 covers 16 residues. Germline CDR1 DFQATT, CDR2 SNEGSKA (reference sequence). The CDR3, as DNA: TGCAGTGGTATCTCTCTTTCAGGGGGCTTGTACAACGAGCAGTACTTC. Translating gives CSGISLSGGLYNEQYF.

A few counts support this clonotype. The rearrangement links TRBV5-1 to TRBJ2-3; no clear D gene. The germline V gene encodes CDR1 SGHRS and CDR2 YFSETQ. The CDR3 sequence is 18 residues long. V lost 0 bases, J lost 4 bases, and 21 bases lay in between. CDR3 residues: CASSLVGRLSSSADTQYF. For the CDR3, the DNA is TGCGCCAGCAGCTTGGTGGGCAGACTCTCCTCTTCCGCAGATACGCAGTATTTT.

V and J are TRBV27 and TRBJ1-5; D is unclear. Germline V gene sequence: CDR1 MNHEY, CDR2 SMNVEV (reference sequence). This CDR3 has 15 residues. Trimming removed 1 base at V and 5 bases at J, with 12 bases between. The CDR3 reads CASSLFGVGDQPQHF. CDR3 bases: TGTGCCAGCAGTTTATTTGGGGTTGGGGATCAGCCCCAGCATTTT.

This clonotype was counted between two and nine times. The V and J genes are TRBV29-1 and TRBJ1-5, with 8 bases fitting TRBD1. The V segment lost 1 base and the J segment 2 bases; nucleotides outside the gene matches: 7. CDR1 is SQVTM and CDR2 is ANQGSEA in the germline V gene. CDR3 length: 16 amino acids. CDR3 region: CSVEGGTGWRNQPQHF. In nucleotides, the CDR3 is TGCAGCGTTGAAGGAGGGACAGGTTGGCGCAATCAGCCCCAGCATTTT.

The chain couples TRBV11-1 to TRBJ2-3, with no clear D. Between the trimmed V and J ends, which lost 5 bases and 0 bases, there was a span of 12 bases. The CDR3 consists of 15 residues. Germline V CDR1 and CDR2: SGHAT, FQDESV (reference sequence). The CDR3 region is CASSPDWSSTDTQYF. CDR3 in DNA: TGTGCCAGCAGCCCAGACTGGTCTAGCACAGATACGCAGTATTTT.

The chain carries TRBV10-2 and TRBJ2-1; D perhaps matches TRBD1 (6 bases). V lost 2 bases and J 10 bases, leaving 15 bases between the germline ends. The CDR3 runs 14 residues. The germline CDR1 and CDR2 sequences are WSHSY and SAAADI. CDR3 in DNA: TGCGCCAGCAGTGAGAGGACAGCAACCTACGAGCAGTTCTTC. Translating gives CASSERTATYEQFF.